Reported below is one T cell receptor (beta chain). Its antigen is as yet unknown. This entry comes from a study of OX40 agonist ivuxolimab in advanced cancers. Study context: Treatment of patients was with ivuxolimab, an agonistic anti-OX40 (CD134) antibody.

Study-level findings and limits: At doses 0.1 to 3.0 mg/kg, CD4+ and CD8+ clones expanded.

Generated by immunoSEQ multiplex PCR, the TCRdb table keeps only in-frame clones and is missing some. Altogether 45,000 or so clones are present, about 80% being singletons, with the ten largest covering around 3.9%. The receptor comes from an adult with an advanced solid tumor such as melanoma, head and neck, liver or kidney cancer. Sequenced here: CD4+ or CD8+ T cells sorted from blood, sampled in a trial of the OX40 agonist ivuxolimab.

CDR3 loop: CASSEYGVEAFF. The CDR3 coding sequence is TGTGCCAGCAGTGAATACGGGGTGGAAGCTTTCTTT. The chain employs TRBV25-1 and TRBJ1-1, with D hard to call. With 0 bases removed from V and 8 bases from J, the gap between germline ends came to 7 bases. Per the germline V gene, CDR1 is MGHDK and CDR2 is SYGVNS. This CDR3 has 12 residues.